The 9 T cell receptor beta chains given below trace back to one sample, sequenced in a study of Ad26.COV2.S vaccination and SARS-CoV-2 variants. Regarding treatment: 15 to 20 received Ad26.COV2.S at low or high dose, single or two shots; about 5 received placebo; per-sample allocation not given. The investigators took samples on day 63 after the first vaccine or placebo injection. The table came from immunoSEQ multiplex PCR; TCRdb's copy has only in-frame clones and leaves some out. The repertoire consists of hundreds of thousands of clones, with roughly 90% occurring once and the leading ten covering about 1.5%. The source material was peripheral blood, sampled in a trial of Ad26.COV2.S vaccine versus placebo. These receptor sequences come from a person between 18 and 59 years old who received the Ad26.COV2.S COVID-19 vaccine or a placebo.

This clone has just a few counts. The rearrangement uses TRBV6-6 and TRBJ2-7; perhaps TRBD2 as D (5 bases). The CDR3 consists of 14 residues. Trimming took off 3 bases at V and 7 bases at J, with 16 bases between the two ends. CDR1 is MNHNY, CDR2 SVGAGI, per germline (reference sequence). Here the CDR3 reads CASSYLSGTGEQYF. As DNA, the CDR3 is TGTGCCAGCAGTTATCTCTCCGGAACGGGAGAGCAGTACTTC.

The chain is built from TRBV24-1 and TRBJ2-1, with D unclear. V lost 2 bases, J lost 10 bases, and 11 bases lay in between. This CDR3 comprises 13 residues. CDR1 and CDR2 (germline): KGHDR, SFDVKD. CDR3 bases: TGTGCCACCAGTGATTCACCCTCTCAGGAGCAGTTCTTC. This gives the protein CATSDSPSQEQFF.

J is TRBJ2-2 and V is TRBV18; maybe TRBD1 (6 bases). V gave up 3 bases and J gave up 1 base, with 12 bases separating them. The CDR3 totals 16 residues. Germline CDR1 and CDR2: KGHSH and LQKENI. Written as DNA, the CDR3 is TGTGCCAGCTCACCTAGACAGGACAGGAACACCGGGGAGCTGTTTTTT. This encodes CASSPRQDRNTGELFF.

The V and J genes are TRBV7-9 and TRBJ2-3; D is unclear. CDR3 length: 12 amino acids. Trimming removed 2 bases at V and 9 bases at J, with 9 bases between. CDR1 and CDR2 from the germline V gene are SEHNR and FQNEAQ (reference sequence). The DNA for the CDR3 is TGTGCCAGCAGCTTAACAGAAAAGACGCAGTATTTT. This codes for CASSLTEKTQYF.

The V call is TRBV11-2, the J call TRBJ2-1, with D tentatively TRBD2 (7 bases). CDR1 and CDR2 (germline): SGHAT, FQNNGV. Trimming took off 0 bases at V and 6 bases at J, with 21 bases between the two ends. The CDR3 spans 18 residues. CDR3 residues: CASSLEGGGPLTTNEQFF. The CDR3 DNA follows: TGTGCCAGCAGCTTAGAGGGAGGGGGGCCCCTTACTACCAATGAGCAGTTCTTC.

The table lists this clone with a count of one. The rearrangement uses TRBV15 and TRBJ2-1; 10 nucleotides align to TRBD1. V gave up 7 bases and J gave up 6 bases; unmatched junction bases: 6. Germline V gene data show CDR1 as LNHNV and CDR2 as YYDKDF (reference sequence). This CDR3 has 14 amino acids. The CDR3 DNA follows: TGTGCCACCAAGACAGGGGGCTTACCCAATGAGCAGTTCTTC. Protein sequence: CATKTGGLPNEQFF.

The chain recombines TRBV5-6 with TRBJ2-3; no clear D. Germline-derived CDR1 and CDR2 are SGHDT and YYEEEE. Trimming shortened V by 0 bases and J by 0 bases, and 2 bases separated the two germline ends. This CDR3 comprises 13 residues. The CDR3 DNA reads TGTGCCAGCAGCTTGGGCAGCACAGATACGCAGTATTTT. Its protein product is CASSLGSTDTQYF.

This sequence joins TRBV6-4 and TRBJ2-3, with TRBD1 matching over 7 bases. V was pared by 6 bases and J by 8 bases, with 8 bases of the junction left unmatched. The CDR3 runs 13 residues. CDR1 and CDR2 (germline): MRHNA, SNTAGT. CDR3 nucleotide sequence: TGTGCCAGCAGCCTGACAGGGTCGGGTACGCAGTATTTT. This sequence encodes CASSLTGSGTQYF.

The chain uses TRBV7-2 and TRBJ2-1, with 11 bases lining up with TRBD2. The CDR3 totals 15 residues. The V gene's germline CDR1 is SGHTA and CDR2 FQGNSA. The ends lost 4 bases at V and 4 bases at J; junction bases unmatched: 3. In DNA, the CDR3 is TGTGCCAGCAGCTCCGCTAGCGGGGGGTACAATGAGCAGTTCTTC. Translation gives CASSSASGGYNEQFF.